This is a list of T cell receptor beta chains from one sample in a study of beta chain features in type 1 diabetes. Measured with immunoSEQ multiplex PCR; TCRdb has only the in-frame clones, and not every one. The sample gives just over 450,000 clones, approximately 31% of which show up once; 0.05% to 0.065% is in the top ten. The sample consisted of naive CD4+ T cells from blood. Receptors were obtained from a man between 18 and 29 years old in good health. Both conserved end residues are part of each CDR3. Each record gives: V gene, J gene, clone size, D gene, CDR3 protein, CDR3 DNA. A D gene is named only where the DNA matches it firmly. Expanded clones are given a class, and other clones once, few, many or no size at all.

v_call: TRBV7-2; j_call: TRBJ2-7; clone_size: NA; d_call: TRBD2; cdr3_aa: CASSLAGVNEQYF; cdr3_nt: TGTGCCAGCAGCTTGGCGGGAGTTAACGAGCAGTACTTC
v_call: TRBV30; j_call: TRBJ2-7; clone_size: few; d_call: NA; cdr3_aa: CAWRLEAYEQYF; cdr3_nt: TGTGCCTGGAGGCTGGAGGCCTACGAGCAGTACTTC
v_call: TRBV7-2; j_call: TRBJ2-5; clone_size: NA; d_call: NA; cdr3_aa: CASSLVGPGTQYF; cdr3_nt: TGTGCCAGCAGCTTAGTAGGCCCCGGGACCCAGTACTTC
v_call: TRBV19; j_call: TRBJ2-3; clone_size: once; d_call: TRBD1; cdr3_aa: CASSLDRGLTDTQYF; cdr3_nt: TGTGCCAGTAGTTTGGACAGGGGCCTTACAGATACGCAGTATTTT
v_call: TRBV7-2; j_call: TRBJ2-3; clone_size: NA; d_call: NA; cdr3_aa: CASSLFQRVTDTQYF; cdr3_nt: TGTGCCAGCAGCTTATTCCAGCGAGTCACAGATACGCAGTATTTT
v_call: TRBV7-9; j_call: TRBJ2-1; clone_size: NA; d_call: NA; cdr3_aa: CASSPEPLVEFF; cdr3_nt: TGTGCCAGCAGCCCCGAACCGCTAGTCGAGTTCTTC
v_call: TRBV7-2; j_call: TRBJ2-1; clone_size: few; d_call: TRBD2; cdr3_aa: CASSLDQAGVREQFF; cdr3_nt: TGTGCCAGCAGCTTAGATCAGGCGGGAGTAAGGGAGCAGTTCTTC
v_call: TRBV5-1; j_call: TRBJ2-5; clone_size: NA; d_call: NA; cdr3_aa: CASSPGPEETQYF; cdr3_nt: TGCGCCAGCAGCCCCGGCCCAGAAGAGACCCAGTACTTC
v_call: TRBV30; j_call: TRBJ1-4; clone_size: NA; d_call: NA; cdr3_aa: CAWNGKEKLFF; cdr3_nt: TGTGCCTGGAACGGGAAGGAAAAACTGTTTTTT
v_call: TRBV9; j_call: TRBJ2-2; clone_size: few; d_call: NA; cdr3_aa: CASSVDPTGFGELFF; cdr3_nt: TGTGCCAGCAGCGTAGATCCCACAGGGTTCGGGGAGCTGTTTTTT
v_call: TRBV29-1; j_call: TRBJ2-1; clone_size: NA; d_call: TRBD2; cdr3_aa: CSVGTSGRAVDEQFF; cdr3_nt: TGCAGCGTTGGGACTAGCGGGAGGGCCGTCGATGAGCAGTTCTTC
v_call: TRBV11-2; j_call: TRBJ2-3; clone_size: NA; d_call: NA; cdr3_aa: CASSLRATGDTQYF; cdr3_nt: TGTGCCAGCAGCTTACGCGCCACGGGAGATACGCAGTATTTT
v_call: TRBV18; j_call: TRBJ2-6; clone_size: NA; d_call: NA; cdr3_aa: CASGINSGANVLTF; cdr3_nt: TGTGCCAGCGGAATAAACTCTGGGGCCAACGTCCTGACTTTC
v_call: TRBV5-1; j_call: TRBJ2-5; clone_size: few; d_call: NA; cdr3_aa: CASSLAGWTQYF; cdr3_nt: TGCGCCAGCAGCTTGGCGGGGTGGACCCAGTACTTC
v_call: TRBV29-1; j_call: TRBJ1-1; clone_size: NA; d_call: TRBD1; cdr3_aa: CSVTTGGMNTEAFF; cdr3_nt: TGCAGCGTTACTACAGGGGGCATGAACACTGAAGCTTTCTTT
v_call: TRBV4-2; j_call: TRBJ1-5; clone_size: NA; d_call: NA; cdr3_aa: CASSLGGGARNQPQHF; cdr3_nt: TGTGCCAGCAGCCTCGGTGGGGGGGCCAGAAATCAGCCCCAGCATTTT
v_call: TRBV29-1; j_call: TRBJ1-4; clone_size: NA; d_call: NA; cdr3_aa: CSATGAGAQLFF; cdr3_nt: TGCAGCGCCACGGGGGCGGGGGCGCAACTGTTTTTT
v_call: TRBV18; j_call: TRBJ2-5; clone_size: NA; d_call: NA; cdr3_aa: CASSPLGPGHDGTQYF; cdr3_nt: TGTGCCAGCTCACCACTGGGCCCGGGACACGATGGGACCCAGTACTTC
v_call: TRBV29-1; j_call: TRBJ1-4; clone_size: NA; d_call: NA; cdr3_aa: CSVVRGGPNEKLFF; cdr3_nt: TGCAGCGTTGTCCGGGGGGGACCTAATGAAAAACTGTTTTTT
v_call: TRBV4-2; j_call: TRBJ2-3; clone_size: NA; d_call: TRBD2; cdr3_aa: CASSQELAGGADTQYF; cdr3_nt: TGTGCCAGCAGCCAAGAATTGGCGGGAGGGGCAGATACGCAGTATTTT
v_call: TRBV18; j_call: TRBJ2-7; clone_size: few; d_call: NA; cdr3_aa: CASSPYQGPLAEQYF; cdr3_nt: TGTGCCAGCTCACCATACCAGGGTCCCCTAGCCGAGCAGTACTTC
v_call: TRBV30; j_call: TRBJ2-1; clone_size: NA; d_call: NA; cdr3_aa: CAWVAGPFVLGEQFF; cdr3_nt: TGTGCCTGGGTAGCAGGCCCCTTTGTTTTGGGTGAGCAGTTCTTC
v_call: TRBV7-6; j_call: TRBJ2-7; clone_size: few; d_call: TRBD2; cdr3_aa: CASSRGLAGGREQYF; cdr3_nt: TGTGCCAGCAGCCGAGGACTAGCGGGAGGCCGCGAGCAGTACTTC
v_call: TRBV6-1; j_call: TRBJ1-5; clone_size: NA; d_call: NA; cdr3_aa: CASSEGQNNQPQHF; cdr3_nt: TGTGCCAGCAGTGAAGGCCAGAACAATCAGCCCCAGCATTTT
v_call: TRBV10-3; j_call: TRBJ2-7; clone_size: NA; d_call: TRBD2; cdr3_aa: CAIKSRTSGSYEQYF; cdr3_nt: TGTGCCATCAAATCTCGGACTAGCGGATCCTACGAGCAGTACTTC
v_call: TRBV9; j_call: TRBJ2-2; clone_size: NA; d_call: NA; cdr3_aa: CASSPHIANTGELFF; cdr3_nt: TGTGCCAGCAGCCCCCATATCGCGAACACCGGGGAGCTGTTTTTT
v_call: TRBV10-3; j_call: TRBJ2-5; clone_size: few; d_call: NA; cdr3_aa: CATLGVADQETQYF; cdr3_nt: TGTGCCACCCTGGGAGTAGCGGACCAAGAGACCCAGTACTTC
v_call: TRBV7-2; j_call: TRBJ2-4; clone_size: NA; d_call: NA; cdr3_aa: CASSPTNDGMNIQYF; cdr3_nt: TGTGCCAGCAGCCCGACTAACGATGGAATGAACATTCAGTACTTC
v_call: TRBV18; j_call: TRBJ2-7; clone_size: NA; d_call: NA; cdr3_aa: CASSPAGIYEQYF; cdr3_nt: TGTGCCAGCTCACCGGCAGGGATCTACGAGCAGTACTTC
v_call: TRBV27; j_call: TRBJ1-3; clone_size: NA; d_call: NA; cdr3_aa: CASSEKTGNTIYF; cdr3_nt: TGTGCCAGCAGCGAAAAGACTGGAAACACCATATATTTT
v_call: TRBV9; j_call: TRBJ2-1; clone_size: NA; d_call: NA; cdr3_aa: CASSVGGNLYNEQFF; cdr3_nt: TGTGCCAGCAGCGTAGGAGGGAACCTCTACAATGAGCAGTTCTTC
v_call: TRBV10-3; j_call: TRBJ2-7; clone_size: once; d_call: TRBD1; cdr3_aa: CAISESGQGYEQYF; cdr3_nt: TGTGCCATCAGTGAGTCAGGACAGGGTTACGAGCAGTACTTC
v_call: TRBV30; j_call: TRBJ2-7; clone_size: few; d_call: TRBD1; cdr3_aa: CAWSGGTDYYEQYF; cdr3_nt: TGTGCCTGGAGTGGGGGGACAGACTACTACGAGCAGTACTTC
v_call: TRBV20-1; j_call: TRBJ1-5; clone_size: once; d_call: NA; cdr3_aa: CSARDLQPQHF; cdr3_nt: TGCAGTGCTAGGGACTTGCAGCCCCAGCATTTT
v_call: TRBV11-1; j_call: TRBJ2-1; clone_size: few; d_call: NA; cdr3_aa: CASSLAPDPYNEQFF; cdr3_nt: TGTGCCAGCAGCTTAGCCCCGGACCCCTACAATGAGCAGTTCTTC
v_call: TRBV18; j_call: TRBJ2-3; clone_size: NA; d_call: NA; cdr3_aa: CASSPNFLDTQYF; cdr3_nt: TGTGCCAGCTCACCGAACTTCCTAGATACGCAGTATTTT
v_call: TRBV7-2; j_call: TRBJ2-7; clone_size: few; d_call: TRBD1; cdr3_aa: CASSSWTGSTTQQYF; cdr3_nt: TGTGCCAGCAGCTCCTGGACAGGGTCCACTACGCAGCAGTACTTC
v_call: TRBV5-1; j_call: TRBJ1-2; clone_size: NA; d_call: NA; cdr3_aa: CASSLAAPDGYTF; cdr3_nt: TGCGCCAGCAGCTTGGCCGCTCCGGATGGCTACACCTTC
v_call: TRBV5-4; j_call: TRBJ2-3; clone_size: NA; d_call: TRBD2; cdr3_aa: CASSWGTTSTDTQYF; cdr3_nt: TGTGCCAGCAGCTGGGGGACTACCAGCACAGATACGCAGTATTTT
v_call: TRBV11-2; j_call: TRBJ2-7; clone_size: NA; d_call: NA; cdr3_aa: CASSSEVAYEQYF; cdr3_nt: TGTGCCAGCAGCTCTGAGGTCGCCTACGAGCAGTACTTC
v_call: TRBV10-3; j_call: TRBJ2-3; clone_size: few; d_call: NA; cdr3_aa: CAISDYKGADTQYF; cdr3_nt: TGTGCCATCAGTGACTACAAGGGAGCAGATACGCAGTATTTT
v_call: TRBV30; j_call: TRBJ1-2; clone_size: NA; d_call: NA; cdr3_aa: CAWSTTGSVSGGYTF; cdr3_nt: TGTGCCTGGAGCACCACAGGGTCAGTATCCGGTGGCTACACCTTC
v_call: TRBV7-2; j_call: TRBJ1-1; clone_size: NA; d_call: NA; cdr3_aa: CASSLMPMNTEAFF; cdr3_nt: TGTGCCAGCAGCCTAATGCCAATGAACACTGAAGCTTTCTTT
v_call: TRBV10-3; j_call: TRBJ1-1; clone_size: few; d_call: NA; cdr3_aa: CAIGSSGGNTEAFF; cdr3_nt: TGTGCCATCGGCAGCTCAGGAGGGAACACTGAAGCTTTCTTT
v_call: TRBV2; j_call: TRBJ2-2; clone_size: NA; d_call: NA; cdr3_aa: CASSRAPRGELFF; cdr3_nt: TGTGCCAGCAGCCGGGCCCCCCGCGGGGAGCTGTTTTTT
v_call: TRBV4-1; j_call: TRBJ2-4; clone_size: NA; d_call: TRBD1; cdr3_aa: CASSQHRGDGKNIQYF; cdr3_nt: TGCGCCAGCAGCCAACACAGGGGCGACGGCAAAAACATTCAGTACTTC
v_call: TRBV25-1; j_call: TRBJ2-1; clone_size: NA; d_call: TRBD1; cdr3_aa: CASSDPGQGAYNEQFF; cdr3_nt: TGTGCCAGCAGTGACCCGGGACAGGGGGCTTACAATGAGCAGTTCTTC
v_call: TRBV7-9; j_call: TRBJ2-7; clone_size: few; d_call: TRBD2; cdr3_aa: CASTGLAVLYEQYF; cdr3_nt: TGTGCCAGCACCGGACTAGCGGTCCTCTACGAGCAGTACTTC
v_call: TRBV7-2; j_call: TRBJ1-3; clone_size: few; d_call: NA; cdr3_aa: CASSSQDSGNTIYF; cdr3_nt: TGTGCCAGCAGCTCACAGGACTCTGGAAACACCATATATTTT
v_call: TRBV15; j_call: TRBJ2-2; clone_size: few; d_call: TRBD1; cdr3_aa: CATRPGTGYTGELFF; cdr3_nt: TGTGCCACCAGACCTGGGACAGGGTACACCGGGGAGCTGTTTTTT
v_call: TRBV18; j_call: TRBJ2-5; clone_size: few; d_call: TRBD2; cdr3_aa: CASSRSGSGETQYF; cdr3_nt: TGTGCCAGCTCACGTAGCGGGAGTGGAGAGACCCAGTACTTC
v_call: TRBV7-9; j_call: TRBJ2-1; clone_size: NA; d_call: TRBD2; cdr3_aa: CAIITSGAYNEQFF; cdr3_nt: TGTGCCATCATAACTAGCGGGGCCTACAATGAGCAGTTCTTC
v_call: TRBV7-9; j_call: TRBJ2-1; clone_size: NA; d_call: NA; cdr3_aa: CASSLDRVYNEQFF; cdr3_nt: TGTGCCAGCAGCTTAGACCGGGTCTACAATGAGCAGTTCTTC